The 29 T cell receptor beta chains below all came from one sample that was sequenced in a study of human T cells and chemical hapten exposure. Time point meaning: patch test 1, 2 weeks after DPC sensitization. Stated treatment: therapeutic diphenylcyclopropenone sensitization with weekly scalp DPC. TCRdb redid the calling of the RACE reads with MiXCR, one entry per CDR3 protein. The sample shows about 360,000 distinct CDR3 sequences, 4.8% of them seen only once. The sequenced sample was whole blood, obtained in connection with sensitization to the hapten diphenylcyclopropenone (DPC). All receptors derive from a woman aged 50 to 60 with alopecia areata. Some clones in this sample may be carry-over from other donors' samples.

The chain combines TRBV19 with TRBJ2-5, with D tentatively TRBD1 or TRBD2 (5 bases each). The germline CDR1 and CDR2 sequences are LNHDA and SQIVND (reference sequence). The CDR3 extends over 13 amino acids. V shed 5 bases and J shed 1 base, with 8 bases lying between them. In DNA form, the CDR3 reads TGTGCCAGTAGTGCGAGGGGCCAAGAGACCCAGTACTTC. It yields the protein CASSARGQETQYF.

The CDR3: CASSPQGDSNTEAFF. CDR3 DNA: TGCGCCAGCAGCCCGCAGGGGGACTCCAACACTGAAGCTTTCTTT. V gene TRBV4-1 combines with J gene TRBJ1-1; TRBD1 matches 7 bases. With V trimmed by 4 bases and J by 2 bases, 7 bases remained unmatched. CDR3 length: 15 amino acids. From germline, CDR1 is MGHRA and CDR2 YSYEKL.

The CDR3 is CASSYSGSGNEQFF. CDR3 sequence (DNA): TGCGCCAGCAGCTATAGCGGGTCTGGCAATGAGCAGTTCTTC. This sequence joins TRBV5-1 and TRBJ2-1; 7 bases match TRBD2. CDR1 and CDR2 from the germline V gene are SGHRS and YFSETQ. The CDR3 is 14 residues long. The junction had 6 bases not matched to a gene; V was cut back by 3 bases and J by 6 bases.

This clonotype was found many times. The V call is TRBV12-3 or TRBV12-4, the J call TRBJ2-7; no firm D call. Trimming stripped 5 bases from V and 6 bases from J, with 14 bases between. The CDR3 is 13 amino acids. The CDR3 DNA reads TGTGCCAGCAGTCTCCTTAAACCCTCCGAGCAGTACTTC. This codes for CASSLLKPSEQYF.

The rearrangement joins TRBV30 to TRBJ1-2, with 10 bases fitting TRBD1. The germline V gene encodes CDR1 GTSNPN and CDR2 SVGIG (reference sequence). V trimming: 5 bases; J trimming: 1 base; junction bases outside the gene matches: 13. The CDR3 is 17 amino acids. In DNA, the CDR3 is TGTGCCTGGGGGATCGGGACAGGGGAAACCTATAACTATGGCTACACCTTC. Amino acid sequence: CAWGIGTGETYNYGYTF. Full variable domain (remainder filled in from reference TRBV30 and TRBJ1-2): SQTIHQWPATLVQPVGSPLSLECTVEGTSNPNLYWYRQAAGRGLQLLFYSVGIGQISSEVPQNLSASRPQDRQFILSSKKLLLSDSGFYLCAWGIGTGETYNYGYTFGSGTRLTVV.

Only one count was recorded for this clonotype. A much larger clone lies one base from this, so it may be a read error. This CDR3 fails to terminate in the conserved phenylalanine or tryptophan, so it likely reflects a read error. The rearrangement joins TRBV5-1 to TRBJ2-1, with 10 bases matching TRBD2. The CDR3 totals 14 residues. The V gene end was trimmed by 3 bases and the J gene end by 10 bases; junction bases not matched to a gene: 7. CDR1 is SGHRS and CDR2 is YFSETQ in the germline V gene. CDR3 nucleotides: TGCGCCAGCAGCTACGTTACTAGCGGGGTAGAGCAGTTCTCC. Protein product: CASSYVTSGVEQFS.

This clonotype was seen only a few times. The chain is built from TRBV12-3 or TRBV12-4 and TRBJ2-1, with a possible D match to TRBD1 (5 bases). V was cut by 10 bases and J by 7 bases, with 20 bases left in between. The CDR3 sequence is 14 residues long. CDR3 DNA sequence: TGTGCCACAGGGCCGGGTCCCGTGGTAAATGAGCAGTTCTTC. Protein product: CATGPGPVVNEQFF.

This clonotype was seen repeatedly, ten times or more. CDR3 in amino acids: CSAEKDRAGTEAFF. The CDR3 region has the DNA TGCAGTGCGGAAAAGGACAGAGCGGGGACTGAAGCTTTCTTT. The chain couples TRBV20-1 to TRBJ1-1; a weak D match, TRBD1 (6 bases). With 6 bases removed from V and 5 bases from J, the gap between germline ends came to 19 bases. Germline V gives CDR1 DFQATT, CDR2 SNEGSKA (reference sequence). There are 14 residues in the CDR3.

This clonotype occurred many times. This chain joins TRBV12-3 or TRBV12-4 and TRBJ1-4; 9 bases fit TRBD1. This CDR3 contains 14 residues. Losses at the gene ends were 5 bases for V and 7 bases for J; bases not matched to a gene: 5. CDR3: CASSPGTGTEKLFF. CDR3 sequence (DNA): TGTGCCAGCAGTCCCGGGACAGGGACTGAAAAACTGTTTTTT.

Worth noting for this clonotype: A read error is likely, as this CDR3 ends without the conserved phenylalanine or tryptophan. The V call is TRBV28, the J call TRBJ2-1; 9 bases agree with TRBD2. CDR3 length equals 14 residues. V lost 4 bases and J lost 8; bases outside the gene matches: 6. Germline CDR1 reads MDHEN; CDR2 reads SYDVKM. The CDR3 region is CASSSLSGGYEQFL. DNA for the CDR3: TGTGCCAGCAGTTCCCTTAGCGGGGGCTATGAGCAGTTCTTA.

V and J are TRBV11-2 and TRBJ1-1, with a weak D call TRBD1 (5 bases). V gave up 5 bases and J gave up 7 bases, with 14 bases separating them. The CDR3 sequence is 13 residues long. Per germline, CDR1 SGHAT and CDR2 FQNNGV. The CDR3 DNA is TGTGCCAGCAGCCAGGGCTTATCAGGTGAAGCTTTCTTT. It yields the protein CASSQGLSGEAFF.

This chain uses TRBV5-6 with TRBJ2-1, with 10 bases that match TRBD2. The CDR3 is 19 residues long. Trimming at V came to 7 bases and at J to 7 bases, leaving 23 bases not matched to a gene. Germline CDR1 SGHDT, CDR2 YYEEEE. The CDR3 region has the DNA TGTGCCAGCGTTCGTACGGGACTAGCGCAGAACTTGCTGGCTAATGAGCAGTTCTTC. The encoded protein is CASVRTGLAQNLLANEQFF.

This clonotype was found a few times. The V gene is TRBV15, the J gene TRBJ1-2; 7 nucleotides line up with TRBD1. Germline CDR1 LNHNV, CDR2 YYDKDF (reference sequence). The CDR3 is 16 residues long. V lost 0 bases and J lost 8; bases outside the gene matches: 12. The CDR3, as DNA: TGTGCCACCAGCAGAGATAAGGCCGGCCTAGGGGGCGGCTACACCTTC. Translating gives CATSRDKAGLGGGYTF.

As for this clonotype: A clone one base away is much larger, so this may be a read error. The chain links TRBV9 to TRBJ1-6; D not resolved. Deletions cut 2 bases from V and 1 base from J, with 10 bases between. The germline CDR1 and CDR2 sequences are SGDLS and YYNGEE. The CDR3 has 16 amino acids. The CDR3 region has the DNA TGTGCCAGCAGCGTTTCTGGGGTGTCCTATAATTCACCCCTCCACTTT. Translated, it gives CASSVSGVSYNSPLHF.

The rearrangement joins TRBV7-6 to TRBJ2-3; no reliable D call. Trimming took off 5 bases at V and 0 bases at J, with 18 bases between the two ends. From germline, CDR1 is SGHVS and CDR2 FNYEAQ. The CDR3 totals 17 residues. For the CDR3, the DNA is TGTGCCAGCAGCATAGAATCGGCTGATCCTAGCACAGATACGCAGTATTTT. Translation: CASSIESADPSTDTQYF.

CDR3 nucleotides: TGTGCTAGTGGAGTCTCTGGAAACACCATATATTTT. This sequence encodes CASGVSGNTIYF. The chain combines TRBV12-5 with TRBJ1-3; D gene uncertain. This CDR3 is 12 amino acids long. Germline CDR1 LGHNT, CDR2 FRNRAP. V dropped 6 bases and J dropped 0 bases, with 3 bases sitting between them.

There are many counts of this clonotype. The V gene is TRBV27, the J gene TRBJ1-4, with 8 bases identical to TRBD1. Germline assignment: CDR1 MNHEY and CDR2 SMNVEV (reference sequence). J gave up 8 bases and V 4 bases, and 6 bases lay outside the gene matches. The CDR3 has 14 amino acids. CDR3 in DNA: TGTGCCAGCAGTTCCGGGACAGGAGTCGAAAAACTGTTTTTT. It is translated as CASSSGTGVEKLFF. Combining the CDR3 with reference TRBV27 and TRBJ1-4 gives the whole variable domain EAQVTQNPRYLITVTGKKLTVTCSQNMNHEYMSWYRQDPGLGLRQIYYSMNVEVTDKGDVPEGYKVSRKEKRNFPLILESPSPNQTSLYFCASSSGTGVEKLFFGSGTQLSVL.

The sample holds many counts of this clonotype. The chain has TRBV9 and TRBJ2-3; D perhaps matches TRBD2 (6 bases). CDR3 length equals 16 residues. V was shortened by 0 bases and J by 0 bases, with 11 bases between the two germline ends. Germline CDR1 and CDR2: SGDLS and YYNGEE. DNA of the CDR3: TGTGCCAGCAGCGTAGCAAGCGGGCCTAGCACAGATACGCAGTATTTT. Protein product: CASSVASGPSTDTQYF.

This clonotype appeared many times. This chain links TRBV11-2 with TRBJ2-2, with D hard to call. The CDR3 has 15 residues. Looked up from germline, CDR1 is SGHAT and CDR2 is FQNNGV. Trimming removed 2 bases at V and 2 bases at J, with 9 bases between. The CDR3 nucleotides are TGTGCCAGCAGCTTATACCTGACCAACACCGGGGAGCTGTTTTTT. Translated, it gives CASSLYLTNTGELFF.

The V call is TRBV20-1, the J call TRBJ2-3; D call uncertain. With 5 bases removed from V and 3 bases from J, the gap between germline ends came to 6 bases. The germline V gene has CDR1 DFQATT and CDR2 SNEGSKA (reference sequence). The CDR3 contains 11 residues. The CDR3 reads CSAGVTDTQYF. In DNA, the CDR3 is TGCAGTGCTGGGGTAACAGATACGCAGTATTTT.

This clonotype was seen more than once but under ten times. J is TRBJ1-1 and V is TRBV5-4, with TRBD1 matching over 7 bases. Germline V CDR1 and CDR2: SGHNT, YYREEE (reference sequence). CDR3 length: 15 amino acids. V shed 3 bases, J shed 0 bases, and the junction held 5 bases outside the gene matches. The CDR3 loop reads CASSWGDRLNTEAFF. The CDR3 bases are TGTGCCAGCAGCTGGGGGGACAGACTGAACACTGAAGCTTTCTTT.

This clonotype appeared many times. CDR3 residues: CASSLFRASNQPQHF. The CDR3 region has the DNA TGTGCCAGCAGCTTATTCAGGGCTAGCAATCAGCCCCAGCATTTT. The V gene is TRBV7-2, the J gene TRBJ1-5, with D tentatively TRBD1 (5 bases). CDR3 size: 15 residues. Trimming pared 2 bases from V and 0 bases from J, leaving 8 bases between. The germline gives CDR1 SGHTA, CDR2 FQGNSA.

This clonotype was observed at least ten times. The gene calls are TRBV30 and TRBJ2-1; perhaps TRBD2 as D (6 bases). Germline V gene data show CDR1 as GTSNPN and CDR2 as SVGIG (reference sequence). V was cut by 3 bases and J by 3 bases, with 9 bases left in between. This CDR3 contains 13 residues. The CDR3 DNA sequence: TGTGCCTGGAGCGACGGGAGCTACAATGAGCAGTTCTTC. Translating it yields CAWSDGSYNEQFF.

The chain is built from TRBV5-1 and TRBJ2-7; TRBD1 is a possible D gene (6 bases). Germline assignment: CDR1 SGHRS and CDR2 YFSETQ. Trimming stripped 4 bases from V and 6 bases from J, with 20 bases between. This CDR3 has 15 amino acids. The CDR3 region is CASSPWGQVQGEQYF. CDR3 in DNA: TGCGCCAGCAGCCCCTGGGGGCAGGTCCAAGGCGAGCAGTACTTC.

This clonotype was counted many times. V and J are TRBV4-2 and TRBJ2-4; TRBD2 is a possible D gene (5 bases). V lost 1 base and J 3 bases, leaving 13 bases between the germline ends. Germline loops: CDR1 LGHNA, CDR2 YNFKEQ. This CDR3 region has 16 residues. The DNA for the CDR3 is TGTGCCAGCAGCCAAGTCGAGGGAGATGTCAAAAACATTCAGTACTTC. Amino acid sequence: CASSQVEGDVKNIQYF.

There are a few counts of this clonotype. This chain connects TRBV12-3 or TRBV12-4 to TRBJ2-3, with D tentatively TRBD2 (5 bases). This CDR3 is 14 amino acids long. V lost 10 bases, J lost 4 bases, and 18 bases lay in between. This CDR3 is CATLKGGFADTQYF. The CDR3 DNA is TGTGCCACCCTGAAAGGCGGGTTTGCAGATACGCAGTATTTT.

Only a few counts were recorded for this clonotype. The chain is built from TRBV6-5 and TRBJ2-2, with D perhaps TRBD2 (6 bases). The CDR3 has 15 residues. Trimming took 4 bases from V and 4 from J, leaving 13 bases between them. CDR1 and CDR2 from the germline V gene are MNHEY and SVGAGI. CDR3 protein: CASSSGVRITGELFF. The CDR3, as DNA: TGTGCCAGCAGTTCGGGGGTCCGGATCACCGGGGAGCTGTTTTTT.

This chain uses TRBV10-2 with TRBJ2-1; 12 positions agree with TRBD2. Germline values: CDR1 WSHSY, CDR2 SAAADI. J lost 4 bases, V lost 10 bases, and 2 bases had no gene match. The CDR3 length is 13 residues. The CDR3 here is CATGTSGYNEQFF. The DNA of the CDR3 is TGCGCCACCGGGACTAGCGGGTACAATGAGCAGTTCTTC.

This clonotype was recorded many times. The rearrangement joins TRBV29-1 to TRBJ1-2; D call uncertain. V was cut by 0 bases and J by 9 bases, with 14 bases left in between. CDR1 is SQVTM, CDR2 ANQGSEA, per germline. The CDR3 covers 13 residues. CDR3: CSVEEGGSESYTF. The DNA for the CDR3 is TGCAGCGTTGAAGAAGGCGGTTCGGAAAGCTACACCTTC.